This TCR beta chain was captured in a study of Ad26.COV2.S vaccination and SARS-CoV-2 variants (dated by TCRdb to about 2021). The study in broad terms: Vaccine-arm donors came from COV1001, a multicentre, randomized, double-blind, placebo-controlled phase I-IIa trial of Ad26.COV2.S in healthy adults. Ad26.COV2.S was administered intramuscularly at 5 x 10^10 or 1 x 10^11 viral particles, either as a single shot or as two shots given 56 days apart. The specificity and breadth of SARS-CoV-2-reactive T cell receptors after Ad26.COV2.S vaccination were assessed by TCRbeta repertoire sequencing. The TCR-sequenced set comprised approximately 32 samples: around 20 Ad26.COV2.S vaccine recipients, 5 placebo recipients and 8 SARS-CoV-2 convalescent individuals. Trial participants were randomized into five groups of five, in which low-dose or high-dose Ad26.COV2.S was given once or twice, or placebo was given on both occasions. Investigators did not know the trial group allocation while performing experiments and assessing outcomes. General conclusions and limits of the study: After vaccination, spike-specific CD8+ and CD4+ T cell responses were reported to show substantial breadth. The study lacked the statistical power to compare responses across vaccine doses or regimens. Compared with placebo recipients, Ad26.COV2.S recipients showed higher spike-specific TCR breadth (P = 0.0014). Vaccine and placebo recipients had similar non-spike TCR breadth, a finding consistent with the vaccine containing only spike. The authors noted that total T cell responses may have been underestimated by the TCR breadth and depth analyses.

The germline V gene (reference sequence) specifies LNHDA as CDR1 and SQIVND as CDR2. V was cut back by 0 bases and J by 8 bases, leaving a gap of 10 bases between them. Taken from cysteine to phenylalanine, the CDR3 has 13 residues. Solely the CDR3 DNA is kept, with 39 bases framed from the first base. TCRbeta CDR3 regions were sequenced with the immunoSEQ Assay. After extraction, genomic DNA underwent amplification by bias-controlled multiplex PCR, followed by high-throughput sequencing. The study's own analysis went as follows. To quantify the absolute abundance of each unique TCRbeta CDR3 region, sequences were collapsed and filtered. T cell fraction was estimated by normalization of TCRbeta template counts to usable DNA, with usable DNA being measured through amplification of reference genes present in all nucleated cells. Repertoire TCRs were annotated as SARS-CoV-2-specific when V gene, CDR3 amino acid sequence and J gene were exactly matched to a known reactive TCR set. The reference SARS-CoV-2 TCR set came from MIRA and was filtered for enrichment in COVID-19-positive ImmuneCODE repertoires, removing public or cross-reactive TCRs. Using the MIRA antigens, annotated TCRs were further analysed by specific ORF or by position within an ORF. Depth was the summed frequency of annotated unique rearrangements, while breadth was defined as annotated unique rearrangements over total unique productive rearrangements. Two-sided Wilcoxon rank-sum tests were used to compare TCR breadth between groups. Entries here come from immuneACCESS through TCRdb and include only in-frame sequences with V and J called. Some clones fail to appear in such tables; in the studies checked, an unresolved V gene covers under half of the shortfall, and the cause of the remainder is unknown. The DNA was the basis for D and trimming; V, J and clone size are from that table. The table for this sample lists around 300,000 clones; 88% of them were counted only once. The ten largest account for 6.4% of the sample.

The intended sense of this specimen's treatment or condition label: 15 to 20 received Ad26.COV2.S at low or high dose, single or two shots; several received placebo; per-sample allocation not given. For vaccine and placebo recipients, repertoires were sequenced using samples collected on day 63 after the first injection. Cohort 1b enrolled about two dozen adults aged 18-55 years at a single site in Boston, USA, between 29 July and 7 August 2020. Ad26.COV2.S was a replication-incompetent adenovirus type 26 vector that expressed a prefusion-stabilized SARS-CoV-2 spike protein derived from the original Wuhan strain. Concerning this clone itself: Its cognate antigen has yet to be identified. No base quality information exists; no much larger clone differs at one position.

The receptor's source is a person between 18 and 60 years old who received the Ad26.COV2.S COVID-19 vaccine or a placebo. Sequencing used peripheral blood, obtained in a trial of Ad26.COV2.S vaccine versus placebo. This chain joins TRBV19 to TRBJ1-1, with the identity of the D gene unclear. The sequenced DNA is TGTGCCAGTAGTATAGATCTTGCGGTGGAAGCTTTCTTT. Translated, it gives CASSIDLAVEAFF. The CDR3 plus the reference TRBV19 and TRBJ1-1 genes for the other parts give the full variable domain: DGGITQSPKYLFRKEGQNVTLSCEQNLNHDAMYWYRQDPGQGLRLIYYSQIVNDFQKGDIAEGYSVSREKKESFPLTVTSAQKNPTAFYLCASSIDLAVEAFFGQGTRLTVV.